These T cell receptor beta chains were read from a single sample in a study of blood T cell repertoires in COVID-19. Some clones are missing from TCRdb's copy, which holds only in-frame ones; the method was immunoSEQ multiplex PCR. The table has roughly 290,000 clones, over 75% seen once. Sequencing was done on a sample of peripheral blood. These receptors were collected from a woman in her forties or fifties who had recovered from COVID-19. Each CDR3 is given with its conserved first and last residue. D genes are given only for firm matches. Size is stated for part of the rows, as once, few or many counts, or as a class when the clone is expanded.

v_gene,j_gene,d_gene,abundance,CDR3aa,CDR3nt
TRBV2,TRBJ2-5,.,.,CASRTGTTKETQYF,TGTGCCAGCAGGACCGGGACAACGAAAGAGACCCAGTACTTC
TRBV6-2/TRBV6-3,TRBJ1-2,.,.,CASSYSSSRVFGYTF,TGTGCCAGCAGTTACTCGAGTTCCAGGGTCTTTGGCTACACCTTC
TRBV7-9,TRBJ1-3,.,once,CASSLDLEANTIYF,TGTGCCAGCAGCTTAGATTTAGAGGCAAACACCATATATTTT
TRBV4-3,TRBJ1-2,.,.,CASSQDLGGDYGYTF,TGCGCCAGCAGCCAAGATCTGGGCGGGGACTATGGCTACACCTTC
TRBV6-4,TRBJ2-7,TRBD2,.,CASSCPGLAGNEQYF,TGTGCCAGCAGTTGCCCGGGACTAGCGGGAAACGAGCAGTACTTC
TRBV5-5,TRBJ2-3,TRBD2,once,CASSWEGPDTQYF,TGTGCCAGCAGCTGGGAGGGCCCAGATACGCAGTATTTT
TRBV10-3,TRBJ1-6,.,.,CAISEGAGYNSPLHF,TGTGCCATCAGTGAGGGGGCCGGCTATAATTCACCCCTCCACTTT
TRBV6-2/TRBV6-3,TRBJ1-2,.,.,CASSPQGSAYGYTF,TGTGCCAGCAGCCCACAGGGTTCGGCCTATGGCTACACCTTC
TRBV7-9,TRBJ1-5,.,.,CASSSGGFNPPQHF,TGTGCCAGCAGCTCTGGAGGCTTCAATCCGCCCCAGCATTTT
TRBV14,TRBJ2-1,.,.,CASSQAQNPRNEQFF,TGTGCCAGCAGCCAAGCCCAGAACCCTAGGAATGAGCAGTTCTTC
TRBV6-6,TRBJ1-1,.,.,CASSYLAGQDTEAFF,TGTGCCAGCAGTTACTTGGCAGGGCAGGACACTGAAGCTTTCTTT
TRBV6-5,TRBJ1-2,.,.,CASSPRLSRGYTF,TGTGCCAGCAGTCCCCGGTTGAGTCGGGGCTACACCTTC
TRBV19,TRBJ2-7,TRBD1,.,CASSIVAGGTYEQYF,TGTGCCAGTAGTATAGTGGCAGGGGGTACCTACGAGCAGTACTTC
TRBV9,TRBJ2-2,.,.,CASSVNSQNTGELFF,TGTGCCAGCAGCGTAAACAGCCAGAACACCGGGGAGCTGTTTTTT
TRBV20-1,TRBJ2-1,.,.,CSASRAVSSYNEQFF,TGCAGTGCTAGTAGAGCGGTTAGCTCCTACAATGAGCAGTTCTTC
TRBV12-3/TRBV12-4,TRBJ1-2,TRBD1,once,CASGFAGTGGYTF,TGTGCCAGCGGCTTTGCCGGGACAGGGGGCTACACCTTC
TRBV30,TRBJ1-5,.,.,CAWSVQEGQPQHF,TGTGCCTGGAGTGTTCAGGAGGGTCAGCCCCAGCATTTT
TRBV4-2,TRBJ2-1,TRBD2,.,CASSQVGGGSYNEQFF,TGTGCCAGCAGCCAAGTAGGCGGGGGCTCCTACAATGAGCAGTTCTTC
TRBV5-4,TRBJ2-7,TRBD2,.,CASSFGLAEGYEQYF,TGTGCCAGCAGCTTTGGACTAGCGGAAGGGTACGAGCAGTACTTC
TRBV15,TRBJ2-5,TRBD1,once,CATSRDHWGLDRGRETQYF,TGTGCCACCAGCAGAGACCACTGGGGGCTGGACAGGGGACGAGAGACCCAGTACTTC
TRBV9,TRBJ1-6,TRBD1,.,CASSVEPGQGNSPLHF,TGTGCCAGCAGCGTAGAACCGGGACAGGGAAATTCACCCCTCCACTTT
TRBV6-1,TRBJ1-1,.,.,CASSEVWGPTEAFF,TGTGCCAGCAGTGAAGTGTGGGGGCCAACTGAAGCTTTCTTT
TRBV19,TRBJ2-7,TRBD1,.,CASSIRGTGFEQYF,TGTGCCAGTAGTATTCGAGGGACAGGGTTCGAGCAGTACTTC
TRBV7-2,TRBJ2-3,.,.,CASSLFRTSTDTQYF,TGTGCCAGCAGCTTGTTTCGGACTAGCACAGATACGCAGTATTTT